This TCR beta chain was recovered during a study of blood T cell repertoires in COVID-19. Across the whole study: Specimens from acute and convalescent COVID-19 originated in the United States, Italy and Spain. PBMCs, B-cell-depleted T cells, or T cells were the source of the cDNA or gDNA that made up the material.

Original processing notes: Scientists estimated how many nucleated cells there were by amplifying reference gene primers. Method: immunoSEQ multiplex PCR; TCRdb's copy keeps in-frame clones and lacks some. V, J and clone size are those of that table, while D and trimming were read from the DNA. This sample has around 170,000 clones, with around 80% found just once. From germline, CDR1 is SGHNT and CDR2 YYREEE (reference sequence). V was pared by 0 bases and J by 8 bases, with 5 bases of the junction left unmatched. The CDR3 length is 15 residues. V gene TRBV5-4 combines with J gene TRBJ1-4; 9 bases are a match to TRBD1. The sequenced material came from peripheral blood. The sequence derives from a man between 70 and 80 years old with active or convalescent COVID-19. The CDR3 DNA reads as TGTGCCAGCAGCTTGGCCGGGACAGGGAGCGAAAAACTGTTTTTT. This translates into CASSLAGTGSEKLFF. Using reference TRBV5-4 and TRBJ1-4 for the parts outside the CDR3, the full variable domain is ETGVTQSPTHLIKTRGQQVTLRCSSQSGHNTVSWYQQALGQGPQFIFQYYREEENGRGNFPPRFSGLQFPNYSSELNVNALELDDSALYLCASSLAGTGSEKLFFGSGTQLSVL.